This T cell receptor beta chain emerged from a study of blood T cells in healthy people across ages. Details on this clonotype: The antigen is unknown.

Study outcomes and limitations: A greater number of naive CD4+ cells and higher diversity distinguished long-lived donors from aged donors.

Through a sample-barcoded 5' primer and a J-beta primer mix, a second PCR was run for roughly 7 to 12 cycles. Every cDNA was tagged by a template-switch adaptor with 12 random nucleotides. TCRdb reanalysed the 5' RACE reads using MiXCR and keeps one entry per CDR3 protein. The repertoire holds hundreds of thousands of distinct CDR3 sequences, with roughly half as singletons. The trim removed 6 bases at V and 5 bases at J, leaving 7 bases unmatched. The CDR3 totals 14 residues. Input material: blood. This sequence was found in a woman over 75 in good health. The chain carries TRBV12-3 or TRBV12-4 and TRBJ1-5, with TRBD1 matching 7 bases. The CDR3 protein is CASRTQGDHQPQHF. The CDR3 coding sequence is TGTGCCAGCAGGACTCAGGGGGATCATCAGCCCCAGCATTTT.